This record looks at one T cell receptor beta chain sequence and its context. The antigen is unknown. This sample is part of a study of T-cell reconstitution after alpha-beta-depleted transplantation in children. For TCRbeta, the library was prepared with unique molecular identifiers. MiXCR was run by TCRdb on the PCR reads, yielding one entry per CDR3 protein. There are about 1,000,000 distinct CDR3 sequences in the sample; under 30% occur only once, and over 25% lies in the top ten. Overall study results and limits: Reported findings indicate that, about two months after transplant, alpha-beta T cells came from several hundred expanded clones, which were derived from non-depleted graft cells. From newly produced T cells came most of the T-cell counts and diversity one year after transplant.

The CDR3 is 15 amino acids. After removal of 5 bases from V and 0 bases from J, the junction contained 8 bases not matched to a gene. Germline assignment: CDR1 DFQATT and CDR2 SNEGSKA (reference sequence). Source: PBMCs, mostly from graft donor cells, taken 360 days after TCRalphabeta/CD19-depleted stem cell transplant. This sequence was found in a boy in the first two years of life who had a stem cell transplant for SCID, so the T cells may come from the graft donor. The rearrangement joins TRBV20-1 to TRBJ2-3; 7 bases are shared with TRBD2. The CDR3 reads CSASQDSGSTDTQYF. DNA for the CDR3: TGCAGTGCTTCCCAAGATAGCGGGAGCACAGATACGCAGTATTTT.